Sequencing of this TCR beta chain was carried out in a study of T cell repertoires in cytomegalovirus infection. TCRdb recomputed calls from the reads with MiXCR, one row per CDR3 protein. The table has hundreds of thousands of distinct CDR3 sequences, roughly a third seen once. On this clonotype: As yet, its antigen is unknown.

Overall study results and limits: Dominating the ex vivo response were HLA-C-restricted CMV-specific TCR beta clonotypes.

The V and J ends lost 0 bases and 11 bases, in that order; junction bases with no gene match: 8. Germline lookup yields CDR1 DFQATT and CDR2 SNEGSKA (reference sequence). This CDR3 has 13 amino acids. This sequence was found in a human donor in good health (CMV status not recorded). Some clones in this sample may be carry-over from other donors' samples. V gene TRBV20-1 combines with J gene TRBJ2-3, with 7 bases fitting TRBD2. Material: cultured PBMCs, obtained from culture after CMV antigen stimulation. This chain's CDR3 is CSARDPKASGQYF. CDR3 nucleotide sequence: TGCAGTGCTAGAGACCCAAAGGCTAGCGGGCAGTATTTT.